One sample yielded the 17 T cell receptor beta chains listed below, sequenced in a study of CXCR3-negative and CXCR3-positive naive CD8 T cells (dated by TCRdb to between 2018 and 2021). The research as a whole found: Compared with CXCR3-negative naive cells, CXCR3-positive naive cells had TRB CDR3s with higher hydrophobicity (lower Kidera factor 4), lower energy, and higher strength and volume indices.

The antigens these receptors bind are not known. Sequencing was carried out with a NextSeq 550. The Human TCR Profiling Kit (MiLaboratory) was used to prepare UMI-labeled 5' RACE TRB cDNA libraries. Based on TCRdb reprocessing of the reads, there is one entry per CDR3 protein sequence, and DNA is missing. The table of this sample itemizes approximately 140,000 distinct CDR3 sequences. The top ten clones comprise about 0.3% of the sample. Sequences were obtained from naive CXCR3+ CD8+ T cells from blood. What this sample's cell subset or site label stands for: CD45RO-CCR7+CD27+CD95- naive CD8+ T cells expressing CXCR3 (TNR3+). These receptors all stem from a human donor in good health. Some clones in this sample may be carry-over from other donors' samples.

The chain combines TRBV7-3 with TRBJ2-1; with no DNA, the TCRdb D assignment of TRBD2 cannot be verified. Germline CDR1 and CDR2: SGHTA and FQGTGA. The CDR3 has 14 amino acids. CDR3: CASSSTSPPGEQFF.

This chain links TRBV7-3 with TRBJ2-2. Germline assignment: CDR1 SGHTA and CDR2 FQGTGA. The CDR3 length is 12 residues. The CDR3 sequence: CASSLIPGELFF.

The chain links TRBV7-9 to TRBJ2-2; absent DNA, TCRdb's TRBD1 call cannot be checked. From germline, CDR1 is SEHNR and CDR2 FQNEAQ (reference sequence). CDR3 size: 14 residues. The CDR3 here is CASPTGDITGELFF.

The chain carries TRBV28 and TRBJ2-7; as DNA is missing, the TRBD2 call by TCRdb cannot be tested. This CDR3 has 16 residues. In germline, CDR1 is MDHEN, CDR2 SYDVKM. The CDR3 protein is CASSSLAPDGDYEQYF.

The V call is TRBV29-1, the J call TRBJ2-3; TCRdb indicates TRBD2, and absent DNA this call remains unverified. CDR3 size: 12 residues. Germline CDR1 is SQVTM and CDR2 is ANQGSEA. CDR3 residues: CSARTRADTQYF.

The chain couples TRBV5-6 to TRBJ2-7; TCRdb returns TRBD1, unconfirmable since there is no DNA. This CDR3 is built from 14 residues. The germline gives CDR1 SGHDT, CDR2 YYEEEE. CDR3 sequence reads: CASSRPGRQYEQYF.

V usage is TRBV27 and J usage is TRBJ1-2. CDR3 length: 15 amino acids. The germline V gene encodes CDR1 MNHEY and CDR2 SMNVEV (reference sequence). CDR3 residues: CASSSEGLANYGYTF.

The chain joins TRBV5-5 to TRBJ2-2; the D gene TCRdb calls, TRBD1, cannot be checked with no DNA. Germline CDR1 and CDR2: SGHKS and YYEKEE (reference sequence). This CDR3 has 15 residues. The CDR3 sequence: CASSLWGPGTGELFF.

The V and J genes are TRBV4-1 and TRBJ2-1; the D call from TCRdb, TRBD2, cannot be confirmed without DNA. The CDR3 runs to 18 residues. Germline assignment: CDR1 MGHRA and CDR2 YSYEKL. The CDR3 sequence: CASSQDRGELAGDNEQFF.

The rearrangement links TRBV6-6 to TRBJ2-1; with no DNA, the TCRdb D assignment of TRBD1 cannot be verified. The CDR3 is 13 amino acids. CDR1 MNHNY and CDR2 SVGAGI come from the germline V gene (reference sequence). CDR3 residues: CASWGQYYNEQFF.

The chain uses TRBV6-5 and TRBJ2-7. Per the germline V gene, CDR1 is MNHEY and CDR2 is SVGAGI. The CDR3 is 14 residues long. The CDR3 sequence: CASSYEEPSDEQYF.

This chain's CDR3 is CASSKGGGPGQGFNQPQHF. The gene calls are TRBV21-1 and TRBJ1-5; lacking DNA, the TRBD1 call made by TCRdb goes unchecked. TRBV21-1 corresponds to a pseudogene. This CDR3 region has 19 residues.

This sequence joins TRBV6-2 or TRBV6-3 and TRBJ2-3; without DNA, the TCRdb call of TRBD1 cannot be checked. The CDR3 consists of 16 residues. In germline, CDR1 is MNHEY, CDR2 SVGEGT. CDR3 residues: CASSYSRRDDTDTQYF.

This chain uses TRBV15 with TRBJ2-1; there is no DNA to check the TCRdb D call of TRBD2. CDR1 and CDR2 (germline): LNHNV, YYDKDF (reference sequence). The CDR3 runs 16 residues. CDR3 residues: CATSRGTSGSLYEQFF.

The CDR3 is CATGLAGAFTDTQYF. This chain links TRBV4-1 with TRBJ2-3; TCRdb returns TRBD2, unconfirmable since there is no DNA. The CDR3 totals 15 residues. Germline V gene lookup returns CDR1 MGHRA and CDR2 YSYEKL.

The chain recombines TRBV28 with TRBJ2-7; there is no DNA to check the TCRdb D call of TRBD1. This CDR3 has 13 amino acids. The germline gives CDR1 MDHEN, CDR2 SYDVKM. The CDR3 spells CASKDSHAYEQYF.

The V gene is TRBV28, the J gene TRBJ2-7; with no DNA, the TCRdb D assignment of TRBD1 cannot be verified. The CDR3 is made up of 15 amino acids. Germline CDR1 MDHEN, CDR2 SYDVKM. CDR3 protein: CASSEAGASSYEQYF.